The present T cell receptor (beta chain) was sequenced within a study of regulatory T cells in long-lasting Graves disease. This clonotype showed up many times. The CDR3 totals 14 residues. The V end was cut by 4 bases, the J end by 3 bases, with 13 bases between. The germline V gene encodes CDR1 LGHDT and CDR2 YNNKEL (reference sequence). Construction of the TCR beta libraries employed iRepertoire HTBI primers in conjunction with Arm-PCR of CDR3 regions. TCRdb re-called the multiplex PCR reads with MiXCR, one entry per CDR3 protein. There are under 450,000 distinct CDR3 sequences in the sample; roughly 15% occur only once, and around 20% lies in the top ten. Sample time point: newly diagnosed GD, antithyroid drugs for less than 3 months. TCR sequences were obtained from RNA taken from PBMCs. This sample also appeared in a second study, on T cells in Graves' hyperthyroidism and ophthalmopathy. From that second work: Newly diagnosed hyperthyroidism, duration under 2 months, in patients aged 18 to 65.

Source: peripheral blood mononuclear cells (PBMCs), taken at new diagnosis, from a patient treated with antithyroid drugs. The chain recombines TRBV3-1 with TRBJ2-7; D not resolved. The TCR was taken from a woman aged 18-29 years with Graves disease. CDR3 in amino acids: CASSPRPDLYEQYF. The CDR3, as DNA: TGTGCCAGCAGCCCCAGGCCTGACCTCTACGAGCAGTACTTC.